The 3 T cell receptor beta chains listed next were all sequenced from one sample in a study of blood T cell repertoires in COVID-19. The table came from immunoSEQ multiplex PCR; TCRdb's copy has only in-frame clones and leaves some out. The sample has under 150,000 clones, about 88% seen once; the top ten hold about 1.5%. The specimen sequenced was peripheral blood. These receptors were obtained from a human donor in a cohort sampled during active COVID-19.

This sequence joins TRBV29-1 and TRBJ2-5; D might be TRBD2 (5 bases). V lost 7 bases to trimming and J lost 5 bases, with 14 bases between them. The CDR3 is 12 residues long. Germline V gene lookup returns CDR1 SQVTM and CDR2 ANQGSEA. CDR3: CSAGRAAETQYF. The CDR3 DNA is TGCAGCGCCGGTAGAGCGGCGGAGACCCAGTACTTC.

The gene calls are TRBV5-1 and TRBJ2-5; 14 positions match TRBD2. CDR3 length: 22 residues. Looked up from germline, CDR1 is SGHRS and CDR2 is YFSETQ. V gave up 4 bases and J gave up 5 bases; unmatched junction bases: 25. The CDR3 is CASSLQNFRGLAGGRPPETQYF. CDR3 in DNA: TGCGCCAGCAGCCTACAAAACTTCCGAGGACTAGCGGGAGGTCGCCCCCCGGAGACCCAGTACTTC.

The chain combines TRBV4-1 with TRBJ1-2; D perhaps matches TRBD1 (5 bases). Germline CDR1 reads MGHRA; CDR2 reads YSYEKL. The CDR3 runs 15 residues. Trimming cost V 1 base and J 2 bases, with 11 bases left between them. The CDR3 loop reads CASSQVGGVNYGYTF. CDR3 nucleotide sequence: TGCGCCAGCAGCCAAGTGGGAGGGGTGAACTATGGCTACACCTTC.